These 31 T cell receptor beta chains were sequenced from one sample in a study of cytomegalovirus exposure and HLA in healthy donors. In the PCR, 60 Vbeta and 13 Jbeta primers were used. The repertoire was sequenced with immunoSEQ multiplex PCR; TCRdb's copy has only in-frame clones and lacks some. The sample has 90,000 to 100,000 clones, around 66% seen once. Sequencing used PBMCs. These TCRs come from a young man in good health and CMV-seronegative.

This chain connects TRBV5-6 to TRBJ2-5, with a possible D match to TRBD2 (5 bases). The CDR3 consists of 13 residues. Germline V gene lookup returns CDR1 SGHDT and CDR2 YYEEEE. V shed 2 bases and J shed 5 bases, with 10 bases lying between them. This CDR3 is CASSFTGWETQYF. In nucleotides, the CDR3 is TGTGCCAGCAGCTTTACGGGATGGGAGACCCAGTACTTC.

The chain recombines TRBV6-6 with TRBJ2-2, with D perhaps matching TRBD2 (5 bases). V shed 2 bases and J shed 7 bases, with 14 bases lying between them. Germline loops: CDR1 MNHNY, CDR2 SVGAGI (reference sequence). This CDR3 spans 15 amino acids. The CDR3 sequence is CASSYGVPAGGELFF. In DNA form, the CDR3 reads TGTGCCAGCAGTTACGGGGTTCCCGCGGGCGGGGAGCTGTTTTTT.

The V and J genes are TRBV23-1 and TRBJ1-5, with a tentative D call TRBD1 (5 bases). TRBV23-1 is placed among ORFs of uncertain function. The CDR3 extends over 13 amino acids. Trimming pared 10 bases from V and 3 bases from J, leaving 13 bases between. The CDR3 sequence is CATIRGVNQPQHF. The CDR3 nucleotides are TGCGCCACCATTAGGGGTGTCAATCAGCCCCAGCATTTT.

The rearrangement joins TRBV11-3 to TRBJ2-3, with D possibly matching TRBD1 (6 bases). There are 14 residues in the CDR3. V lost 4 bases and J 1 base, leaving 9 bases between the germline ends. Germline assignment: CDR1 SGHNT and CDR2 YENEEA. CDR3 DNA sequence: TGTGCCAGCAGCTCACAGGGTGGCACAGATACGCAGTATTTT. Its translation is CASSSQGGTDTQYF.

In its sample, this clone was seen a few times. This sequence joins TRBV10-3 and TRBJ2-5, with D maybe TRBD1 (6 bases). CDR1 ENHRY and CDR2 SYGVKD come from the germline V gene. There are 13 residues in the CDR3. V lost 7 bases and J lost 3, with 12 bases in between. This CDR3 reads CAIKVNREETQYF. CDR3 DNA sequence: TGTGCCATCAAAGTTAACAGGGAAGAGACCCAGTACTTC.

This clone appeared once. The J gene is TRBJ2-5, the V gene TRBV28, with D possibly matching TRBD2 (6 bases). Trimming pared 3 bases from V and 4 bases from J, leaving 15 bases between. The CDR3 extends over 15 amino acids. Germline V lookup: CDR1 MDHEN, CDR2 SYDVKM. The CDR3: CASSFSLGSTETQYF. DNA for the CDR3: TGTGCCAGCAGTTTCTCTCTCGGGAGCACAGAGACCCAGTACTTC.

This chain connects TRBV5-1 to TRBJ2-7; TRBD1 matches 9 bases. Germline V gene sequence: CDR1 SGHRS, CDR2 YFSETQ. The J segment lost 1 base and the V segment lost 3 bases, leaving 8 bases of the junction unmatched. The CDR3 is made up of 16 amino acids. The CDR3 reads CASSSGRDRVSYEQYF. The DNA for the CDR3 is TGCGCCAGCAGCTCCGGCCGGGACAGGGTTTCCTACGAGCAGTACTTC.

Only one count was recorded for this clone. This chain connects TRBV7-9 to TRBJ1-2; D remains unclear. The CDR3 runs 17 residues. Trimming took 5 bases from V and 4 from J, leaving 23 bases between them. The germline V gene has CDR1 SEHNR and CDR2 FQNEAQ (reference sequence). The DNA for the CDR3 is TGTGCCAGCAGCCAAGGACCCAATGCGGGTGGGTTCTATGGCTACACCTTC. This encodes CASSQGPNAGGFYGYTF.

J is TRBJ2-5 and V is TRBV29-1; 8 nucleotides align to TRBD2. J gave up 0 bases and V 7 bases, and 7 bases lay outside the gene matches. The CDR3 is 14 residues long. Germline CDR1 and CDR2: SQVTM and ANQGSEA. The CDR3: CSADPSGHQETQYF. The CDR3 DNA is TGCAGCGCCGACCCTAGCGGGCACCAAGAGACCCAGTACTTC.

This clone was detected a few times. The chain recombines TRBV28 with TRBJ2-3; TRBD2 is a possible D gene (5 bases). The V and J ends lost 8 bases and 2 bases respectively, with 11 bases between them. Germline V CDR1 and CDR2: MDHEN, SYDVKM. CDR3 length equals 13 residues. CDR3 coding DNA: TGTGCCAGCGCCCCGGGGTTCACAGATACGCAGTATTTT. This codes for CASAPGFTDTQYF.

The genes are TRBV7-9 and TRBJ2-3, with 9 bases fitting TRBD1. Trimming took 5 bases from V and 1 from J; bases not matched to a gene: 7. The germline gives CDR1 SEHNR, CDR2 FQNEAQ (reference sequence). The CDR3 sequence is 16 residues long. The CDR3 here is CASSRRTGAGTDTQYF. The CDR3 nucleotides are TGTGCCAGCAGCAGAAGGACAGGGGCTGGCACAGATACGCAGTATTTT.

This chain connects TRBV4-2 to TRBJ1-2; the D gene is possibly TRBD1 (6 bases). Germline V gives CDR1 LGHNA, CDR2 YNFKEQ. This CDR3 is built from 16 residues. Trimming took 0 bases from V and 3 from J, leaving 14 bases between them. CDR3 protein: CASSQELGGEDYGYTF. CDR3 nucleotides: TGTGCCAGCAGCCAAGAACTAGGGGGGGAAGACTATGGCTACACCTTC.

This clone appeared a single time. The chain is built from TRBV2 and TRBJ1-1, with TRBD1 identical over 7 bases. V shed 4 bases and J 2 bases; nucleotides not matched to a gene: 13. Germline CDR1 is SNHLY and CDR2 is FYNNEI. CDR3 size: 17 residues. CDR3 in amino acids: CASSAGDSLYENTEAFF. Here the CDR3 DNA reads TGTGCCAGCAGTGCCGGGGACAGCCTTTACGAAAACACTGAAGCTTTCTTT.

The chain is built from TRBV7-8 and TRBJ2-1; 7 bases align to TRBD1. Germline values: CDR1 SGHVS, CDR2 FQNEAQ. V gave up 5 bases and J gave up 6 bases; unmatched junction bases: 4. The CDR3 sequence is 13 residues long. The CDR3 here is CASSGGQFNEQFF. CDR3 sequence (DNA): TGTGCCAGCAGCGGGGGACAGTTCAATGAGCAGTTCTTC.

This clone was observed a few times. The rearrangement joins TRBV5-1 to TRBJ2-3; 15 nucleotides match TRBD2. With 4 bases clipped from V and 2 bases from J, the junction kept 8 bases outside the gene matches. The CDR3 covers 18 residues. Germline CDR1 reads SGHRS; CDR2 reads YFSETQ. The CDR3 region has the DNA TGCGCCAGCAGCCTCGGACTAGCGGGGGGGCTCGACACAGATACGCAGTATTTT. This codes for CASSLGLAGGLDTDTQYF.

The chain recombines TRBV11-2 with TRBJ1-2; D possibly corresponds to TRBD1 (6 bases). Deletions cut 3 bases from V and 4 bases from J, with 15 bases between. Germline CDR1 is SGHAT and CDR2 is FQNNGV. This CDR3 is built from 15 residues. The CDR3 is CASSLLGAPPYGYTF. In DNA, the CDR3 is TGTGCCAGCAGCTTGCTGGGGGCACCCCCCTATGGCTACACCTTC.

This clone showed up just a few times. V and J are TRBV4-1 and TRBJ1-5, with a weak D call TRBD1 (6 bases). V lost 2 bases and J 0 bases, leaving 26 bases between the germline ends. CDR3 length: 21 amino acids. CDR1 MGHRA and CDR2 YSYEKL come from the germline V gene. CDR3 region: CASSQTETGRGLVGSNQPQHF. CDR3 DNA sequence: TGCGCCAGCAGCCAAACTGAGACGGGCAGGGGCCTCGTCGGTAGCAATCAGCCCCAGCATTTT.

The J gene is TRBJ2-1, the V gene TRBV4-2, with TRBD1 as a possible D gene (6 bases). Germline CDR1 and CDR2: LGHNA and YNFKEQ. With 10 bases removed from V and 3 bases from J, the gap between germline ends came to 16 bases. This CDR3 has 14 residues. The CDR3 bases are TGTGCCACCACGGACAGCGGAGACTACAATGAGCAGTTCTTC. Its protein product is CATTDSGDYNEQFF.

The CDR3 sequence is CASSLGSRLAGGPNEQFF. The CDR3 DNA reads as TGTGCCAGCAGCTTAGGAAGTCGACTAGCGGGAGGGCCGAATGAGCAGTTCTTC. This rearrangement joins TRBV7-2 to TRBJ2-1; TRBD2 aligns across 14 bases. The CDR3 covers 18 residues. Unmatched junction bases numbered 9, after V lost 1 base and J lost 7 bases. The V gene's germline CDR1 is SGHTA and CDR2 FQGNSA.

This sequence joins TRBV5-1 and TRBJ2-2, with a weak D call TRBD1 (5 bases). Germline assignment: CDR1 SGHRS and CDR2 YFSETQ. This CDR3 spans 15 amino acids. Trimming took 2 bases from V and 6 from J, leaving 14 bases between them. Written as DNA, the CDR3 is TGCGCCAGCAGCTTTTTGGCAGGGTCCCCCGGGGAGCTGTTTTTT. Amino acid sequence: CASSFLAGSPGELFF.

This rearrangement joins TRBV19 to TRBJ2-1; 8 bases agree with TRBD1. CDR1 is LNHDA, CDR2 SQIVND, per germline (reference sequence). CDR3 length equals 14 residues. V dropped 10 bases and J dropped 4; count of bases not matched to a gene: 9. CDR3 amino acids: CANADRAGYNEQFF. The CDR3 nucleotides read TGTGCCAATGCGGACAGGGCGGGTTACAATGAGCAGTTCTTC.

The rearrangement uses TRBV6-4 and TRBJ2-3; 10 bases align to TRBD2. The CDR3 extends over 16 amino acids. Per germline, CDR1 MRHNA and CDR2 SNTAGT. J lost 2 bases, V lost 0 bases, and 2 bases had no gene match. CDR3 nucleotide sequence: TGTGCCAGCAGTGACTCTAGCGGGGGGACCACAGATACGCAGTATTTT. Translating it yields CASSDSSGGTTDTQYF.

This rearrangement joins TRBV11-2 to TRBJ2-7, with D possibly TRBD2 on 6 matching bases. Germline-derived CDR1 and CDR2 are SGHAT and FQNNGV. The V end lost 5 bases, the J end lost 7 bases, and 18 bases lay between the germline ends. This CDR3 has 14 residues. The CDR3 DNA reads as TGTGCCAGCAGCCCCGGGCCGGGAGTGGGTGAGCAGTACTTC. Translation gives CASSPGPGVGEQYF.

This rearrangement joins TRBV28 to TRBJ2-7, with TRBD1 matching over 7 bases. The CDR3 is 12 residues long. Trimming at V came to 6 bases and at J to 5 bases, leaving 4 bases not matched to a gene. Germline V lookup: CDR1 MDHEN, CDR2 SYDVKM. CDR3 residues: CASSRQGHEQYF. Here the CDR3 DNA reads TGTGCCAGCAGCCGACAGGGTCACGAGCAGTACTTC.

V usage is TRBV27 and J usage is TRBJ1-4; the D gene is possibly TRBD1 (6 bases). The germline V and J ends were trimmed by 2 bases and 7 bases, with 8 bases remaining between them. Looked up from germline, CDR1 is MNHEY and CDR2 is SMNVEV (reference sequence). This CDR3 spans 13 amino acids. In DNA, the CDR3 is TGTGCCAGCAGTTTAGGGGGCGCTGAAAAACTGTTTTTT. Translating it yields CASSLGGAEKLFF.

This chain links TRBV5-1 with TRBJ2-3; 13 nucleotides agree with TRBD2. There are 18 residues in the CDR3. V lost 4 bases, J lost 1 base, and 9 bases stayed unmatched. CDR1 is SGHRS and CDR2 is YFSETQ in the germline V gene. The CDR3 loop reads CASSPGLAGPIGTDTQYF. The CDR3 DNA reads as TGCGCCAGCAGCCCGGGACTAGCGGGGCCGATAGGCACAGATACGCAGTATTTT. Full variable domain (missing parts from reference TRBV5-1 and TRBJ2-3): KAGVTQTPRYLIKTRGQQVTLSCSPISGHRSVSWYQQTPGQGLQFLFEYFSETQRNKGNFPGRFSGRQFSNSRSEMNVSTLELGDSALYLCASSPGLAGPIGTDTQYFGPGTRLTVL.

The CDR3 here is CSVELYDRSYGYTF. The CDR3 bases are TGCAGCGTTGAATTATATGACAGAAGCTATGGCTACACCTTC. This chain uses TRBV29-1 with TRBJ1-2, with D maybe TRBD1 (5 bases). Germline assignment: CDR1 SQVTM and CDR2 ANQGSEA. V shed 2 bases and J shed 4 bases, with 14 bases lying between them. CDR3 size: 14 residues.

This clone was picked up one time. CDR3: CASSTGGGRSGRTEAFF. The CDR3 DNA reads as TGTGCCAGCTCTACGGGGGGGGGCAGATCGGGGAGGACTGAAGCTTTCTTT. This chain connects TRBV14 to TRBJ1-1, with D perhaps matching TRBD1 (6 bases). The CDR3 extends over 17 amino acids. Looked up from germline, CDR1 is SGHDN and CDR2 is FVKESK. V lost 8 bases, J lost 5 bases, and 27 bases lay in between.

The CDR3 here is CASSGGSQPQHF. The CDR3, as DNA: TGTGCCAGTTCAGGGGGCAGTCAGCCCCAGCATTTT. V and J are TRBV6-1 and TRBJ1-5; 8 bases map to TRBD1. Per the germline V gene, CDR1 is MNHNS and CDR2 is SASEGT. CDR3 length equals 12 residues. Losses at the gene ends were 9 bases for V and 6 bases for J; bases not matched to a gene: 4.

This rearrangement joins TRBV10-3 to TRBJ2-1; no clear D gene. The CDR3 length is 15 residues. V was pared by 3 bases and J by 0 bases, with 9 bases between. Per the germline V gene, CDR1 is ENHRY and CDR2 is SYGVKD. CDR3 residues: CAISDGQSSYNEQFF. As DNA, the CDR3 is TGTGCCATCAGTGATGGGCAAAGCTCCTACAATGAGCAGTTCTTC.

This CDR3 is CASSLAVQGRISEAFF. As DNA, the CDR3 is TGCGCCAGCAGCTTGGCGGTACAGGGAAGGATCTCTGAAGCTTTCTTT. This sequence joins TRBV5-1 and TRBJ1-1, with a weak D call TRBD1 (6 bases). V was trimmed by 0 bases and J by 6 bases, leaving 18 bases between them. Germline assignment: CDR1 SGHRS and CDR2 YFSETQ. The CDR3 is made up of 16 amino acids. Filled out from reference TRBV5-1 and TRBJ1-1, the complete variable domain reads KAGVTQTPRYLIKTRGQQVTLSCSPISGHRSVSWYQQTPGQGLQFLFEYFSETQRNKGNFPGRFSGRQFSNSRSEMNVSTLELGDSALYLCASSLAVQGRISEAFFGQGTRLTVV.